The 12 T cell receptor beta chains below all came from one sample that was sequenced in a study of T cell responses to AZD1222 COVID-19 vaccine. Produced via immunoSEQ multiplex PCR; TCRdb's table is partial and in-frame only. The table lists 65,000 to 80,000 clones, about four fifths of them singletons. The sample in question was peripheral blood, obtained 28 days after the second AZD1222 dose. The receptors were gathered from an adult who received the AZD1222 COVID-19 vaccine.

CDR3 sequence reads: CASSLLSLSNTGELFF. CDR3 coding DNA: TGTGCCAGCAGCTTATTGTCACTGTCAAACACCGGGGAGCTGTTTTTT. The rearrangement joins TRBV7-2 to TRBJ2-2; no clear D gene. This CDR3 is built from 16 residues. The ends were cut back, 2 bases at V and 2 bases at J, with 12 bases in the middle. The germline gives CDR1 SGHTA, CDR2 FQGNSA.

This clone was recorded only once. J is TRBJ1-6 and V is TRBV19, with 9 bases matching TRBD1. This CDR3 has 14 residues. Germline CDR1 is LNHDA and CDR2 is SQIVND (reference sequence). The J segment lost 8 bases and the V segment lost 9 bases, leaving 8 bases of the junction unmatched. CDR3 region: CASANGQGYSPLHF. CDR3 in DNA: TGTGCCAGCGCAAACGGACAGGGGTATTCACCCCTCCACTTT.

This chain links TRBV19 with TRBJ2-7, with 11 bases matching TRBD2. This CDR3 comprises 15 residues. Trimming at V came to 4 bases and at J to 4 bases, leaving 6 bases not matched to a gene. CDR1 and CDR2 from the germline V gene are LNHDA and SQIVND (reference sequence). The CDR3, as DNA: TGTGCCAGTAGTAGCCCGACTAGCGGGACTTACGAGCAGTACTTC. It yields the protein CASSSPTSGTYEQYF.

This sequence joins TRBV27 and TRBJ2-7; 8 bases map to TRBD1. Germline values: CDR1 MNHEY, CDR2 SMNVEV (reference sequence). The CDR3 runs 15 residues. V lost 2 bases and J lost 6; bases outside the gene matches: 9. CDR3 sequence reads: CASSLGTGGSGEQYF. The CDR3 DNA reads as TGTGCCAGCAGTTTAGGGACAGGTGGATCCGGCGAGCAGTACTTC.

The sample holds a few counts of this clone. The chain is built from TRBV13 and TRBJ2-7; D assignment may be TRBD1 or TRBD2 (5 bases each). The CDR3 sequence is 13 residues long. The V gene lost 7 bases and the J gene lost 2 bases, with 12 bases spanning the gap. CDR1 is PRHDT and CDR2 is FYEKMQ in the germline V gene (reference sequence). The CDR3 reads CASKKGRAYEQYF. For the CDR3, the DNA is TGTGCCAGCAAAAAGGGACGGGCCTACGAGCAGTACTTC.

By its share, this clone is medium-sized. This sample includes further DNA sequences coding for the same CDR3. The chain uses TRBV4-1 and TRBJ2-7, with 9 bases fitting TRBD2. V shed 0 bases, J shed 4 bases, and the junction held 7 bases outside the gene matches. The length of the CDR3 is 16 residues. Per the germline V gene, CDR1 is MGHRA and CDR2 is YSYEKL. The CDR3 DNA sequence: TGCGCCAGCAGCCAAGAAAGGGCGGGAGGGGGGTACGAGCAGTACTTC. Translated: CASSQERAGGGYEQYF.

This chain joins TRBV19 and TRBJ1-4; 8 bases match TRBD1. The CDR3 consists of 14 residues. Germline V gene data show CDR1 as LNHDA and CDR2 as SQIVND (reference sequence). V shed 8 bases, J shed 7 bases, and the junction held 9 bases outside the gene matches. The CDR3, as DNA: TGTGCCAGTGGATCAGGGGGCACAGGTGAAAAACTGTTTTTT. Translated: CASGSGGTGEKLFF.

This chain joins TRBV28 and TRBJ1-1; weak D call: TRBD1 (5 bases). The CDR3 length is 15 residues. Germline assignment: CDR1 MDHEN and CDR2 SYDVKM. V lost 2 bases to trimming and J lost 1 base, with 11 bases between them. CDR3 nucleotides: TGTGCCAGCAGTTTACCCAGGACATCGAACACTGAAGCTTTCTTT. This sequence encodes CASSLPRTSNTEAFF.

The chain recombines TRBV7-9 with TRBJ2-5; possibly TRBD2 for D (5 bases). Germline-derived CDR1 and CDR2 are SEHNR and FQNEAQ (reference sequence). The CDR3 runs to 13 residues. With 5 bases removed from V and 5 bases from J, the gap between germline ends came to 12 bases. The CDR3 region is CASSRTAPETQYF. The CDR3 coding sequence is TGTGCCAGCAGCCGGACTGCGCCCGAGACCCAGTACTTC.

In DNA, the CDR3 is TGTGCCAGCAGCTTAGTACTAGCGGGAACCCGTAGCACAGATACGCAGTATTTT. This translates into CASSLVLAGTRSTDTQYF. The chain recombines TRBV11-2 with TRBJ2-3; 10 bases align to TRBD2. The germline V gene has CDR1 SGHAT and CDR2 FQNNGV. J was trimmed by 0 bases and V by 1 base; bases with no gene match: 7. The CDR3 extends over 18 amino acids.

V gene TRBV9 combines with J gene TRBJ1-5; TRBD1 might be the D (5 bases). Germline V gene lookup returns CDR1 SGDLS and CDR2 YYNGEE. V lost 3 bases and J lost 2, with 6 bases in between. This CDR3 is built from 13 residues. CDR3 residues: CASSARGNQPQHF. The CDR3 DNA sequence: TGTGCCAGCAGCGCCAGGGGCAATCAGCCCCAGCATTTT.

The chain uses TRBV19 and TRBJ2-1; 11 bases are shared with TRBD2. From germline, CDR1 is LNHDA and CDR2 SQIVND (reference sequence). The CDR3 totals 16 residues. J gave up 4 bases and V 6 bases, and 8 bases lay outside the gene matches. This CDR3 reads CASSPRTSGRYNEQFF. The CDR3 bases are TGTGCCAGTAGCCCGAGGACTAGCGGGCGGTACAATGAGCAGTTCTTC.